These 10 T cell receptor beta chains came from one sample sequenced in a study of cytomegalovirus exposure and HLA in healthy donors. The PCR made use of 60 Vbeta and 13 Jbeta primers. Profiling relied on immunoSEQ multiplex PCR, and the TCRdb table lists in-frame clones only, not all of them. The sample comprises under 200,000 clones, around 82% of which are singletons, and more than 2% rests with the top ten. Sequencing was carried out using PBMCs. These receptor sequences come from a man in his 60s in good health and CMV-seronegative.

This chain connects TRBV7-6 to TRBJ2-7, with 8 bases that match TRBD2. Germline values: CDR1 SGHVS, CDR2 FNYEAQ. The CDR3 has 17 residues. Trimming at V came to 5 bases and at J to 2 bases, leaving 14 bases not matched to a gene. CDR3 sequence (DNA): TGTGCCAGCAGCCGAAATCCCCCACTAGCGGCCCCCTACGAGCAGTACTTC. Its translation: CASSRNPPLAAPYEQYF.

This clone was detected a few times. This sequence joins TRBV5-4 and TRBJ2-7; TRBD1 agrees at 8 bases. Germline CDR1 SGHNT, CDR2 YYREEE (reference sequence). J was trimmed by 4 bases and V by 5 bases; bases with no gene match: 11. The length of the CDR3 is 15 residues. Written as DNA, the CDR3 is TGTGCCAGCAGTATTGACAGGGGAATTTTTTACGAGCAGTACTTC. Encoded protein: CASSIDRGIFYEQYF.

CDR3 DNA: TGTGCCAGCAGCTCCGGACTAGCGGGAGCTGGGACCCAGTACTTC. Protein product: CASSSGLAGAGTQYF. The rearrangement links TRBV7-2 to TRBJ2-5; 13 bases fit TRBD2. Germline CDR1 SGHTA, CDR2 FQGNSA. V shed 4 bases and J 7 bases; nucleotides not matched to a gene: 6. The CDR3 runs 15 residues.

The chain has TRBV14 and TRBJ2-7; D possibly corresponds to TRBD1 (5 bases). The CDR3 has 16 residues. Trimming took off 0 bases at V and 5 bases at J, with 17 bases between the two ends. CDR1 is SGHDN and CDR2 is FVKESK in the germline V gene. The CDR3 here is CASSQDQGGLRDEQYF. CDR3 coding DNA: TGTGCCAGCAGCCAAGATCAGGGCGGCCTAAGGGACGAGCAGTACTTC.

The chain couples TRBV6-4 to TRBJ2-1, with TRBD2 matching 13 bases. This CDR3 has 15 residues. Germline CDR1 reads MRHNA; CDR2 reads SNTAGT. Germline trimming cut 4 bases from V and 4 bases from J; bases unmatched to any gene: 1. CDR3 in DNA: TGTGCCAGCAGTGGGACTAGCGGGAGTTACAATGAGCAGTTCTTC. It encodes CASSGTSGSYNEQFF.

The rearrangement joins TRBV6-4 to TRBJ1-3, with D hard to call. The V end was cut by 6 bases, the J end by 2 bases, with 5 bases between. Germline V CDR1 and CDR2: MRHNA, SNTAGT. This CDR3 contains 12 residues. CDR3 region: CASRGPGNTIYF. As DNA, the CDR3 is TGTGCCAGCAGGGGCCCTGGAAACACCATATATTTT.

This clone came up a few times. The chain combines TRBV5-4 with TRBJ1-2; TRBD1 matches at 10 bases. Per germline, CDR1 SGHNT and CDR2 YYREEE (reference sequence). The CDR3 spans 14 residues. V lost 5 bases, J lost 7 bases, and 8 bases stayed unmatched. The CDR3 bases are TGTGCCAGCAGGGACGCCGGGACAGGGGTTGGCTACACCTTC. Translated, it gives CASRDAGTGVGYTF.

The chain employs TRBV5-4 and TRBJ2-3; 14 bases map to TRBD2. Germline CDR1 and CDR2: SGHNT and YYREEE (reference sequence). Germline trimming cut 4 bases from V and 6 bases from J; bases unmatched to any gene: 13. The CDR3 has 18 amino acids. Here the CDR3 reads CASSEGLAGASRRDTQYF. CDR3 in DNA: TGTGCCAGCAGCGAGGGACTAGCGGGAGCGTCCCGGCGGGATACGCAGTATTTT.

The genes are TRBV15 and TRBJ2-3; D is possibly TRBD2 (5 bases). The CDR3 sequence is 15 residues long. The germline V gene has CDR1 LNHNV and CDR2 YYDKDF (reference sequence). V gave up 3 bases and J gave up 0 bases, with 10 bases separating them. The CDR3 DNA reads as TGTGCCACCAGCAGGGAGGCGCTAAGCACAGATACGCAGTATTTT. Amino acid sequence: CATSREALSTDTQYF.

The chain carries TRBV6-6 and TRBJ2-7; D perhaps matches TRBD1 (6 bases). Trimming pared 8 bases from V and 3 bases from J, leaving 11 bases between. The germline V gene encodes CDR1 MNHNY and CDR2 SVGAGI (reference sequence). The CDR3 covers 12 residues. The CDR3 is CASRRDNYEQYF. The CDR3 coding sequence is TGTGCCAGCCGCCGGGACAACTACGAGCAGTACTTC.